This TCR beta chain was captured in a study of blood T cell repertoires in COVID-19 (dated by TCRdb to 2018 to 2020). For context, the study as a whole: Samples covering the acute and convalescent phases of COVID-19 were provided by collaborators in the United States, Italy and Spain. The repertoires were released in a freely available public database intended as a resource for research on the immune response to SARS-CoV-2. Subjects who had been exposed to COVID-19, were actively infected with it, or had recovered from it provided the deeply sampled blood TCRbeta repertoires that made up the dataset. The prospective study material was composed of cDNA or gDNA derived from T cells, B-cell-depleted T cells, or PBMCs. Sample metadata almost always included a de-identified subject ID, COVID-19 status, age in years and sex. The samples were drawn from the first 160 participants of the ongoing ImmuneRACE study and from over 950 subjects provided by 6 global collaborators. HLA class I and class II types, where available, came from metadata supplied by the sample provider rather than from assay-based typing. What the work shows at the level of the full study, not this receptor alone: How much clinical and demographic metadata was included differed by source and by participant, and the metadata was provided uncurated.

Whole blood was collected in K2EDTA tubes by collaborating institutions according to the institutions' own protocols. For TCRbeta analysis, collaborators shipped samples as frozen whole blood, isolated PBMCs, or DNA extracted from either of those sample types. TCRbeta CDR3 regions were amplified from genomic DNA by means of the immunoSEQ Assay, a bias-controlled multiplex PCR. As for the original processing: The number of nucleated cells in each sample was estimated from the amplification of reference gene primers within the assay. To quantify the absolute abundance of each unique TCRbeta CDR3 rearrangement, sequence reads were collapsed and filtered. For each sample, productive Simpson clonality was calculated as the square root of Simpson's diversity index across productive rearrangements. Sourced from immuneACCESS, this table was stored by TCRdb with only in-frame sequences that have V and J called. A share of the clones is absent; for the studies checked, an unresolved V gene accounts for under half, and the remainder has no known explanation. V and J calls and clone size are copied from that table; D and trimming were computed from the DNA. The sample records tens of thousands of clones, approximately 80% of which are singletons. 14% of the sample goes to the ten largest clones.

The CDR3, from cysteine to phenylalanine, totals 14 residues. The retained sequence is limited to the CDR3, 42 bases, with the frame set at the first base. The V end loses 1 base and the J end loses 3 bases, and a stretch of 9 bases separates them. From a lookup of the germline V gene, CDR1 and CDR2 are MGHRA and YSYEKL. Comment on this clone: The antigen it recognizes is unknown. No quality values exist for individual bases; no much larger clone is one base distant.

The clonotype was recovered from a woman aged 70-85 years with acute or convalescent COVID-19. The source material was peripheral blood. The chain was built from TRBV4-1 and TRBJ1-1; the D region possibly corresponds to TRBD1 (5 bases align). The CDR3 region: CASSQGDRYTEAFF. The DNA is as follows: TGCGCCAGCAGCCAAGGAGACAGATACACTGAAGCTTTCTTT.